Each of the 27 T cell receptor beta chains below was sequenced from the same sample in a study. Profiled with immunoSEQ multiplex PCR; TCRdb holds only in-frame clones, not every one. Found here are approximately 70,000 clones, just over 90% of them singletons; the top ten hold less than 4.5%. The sample taken for sequencing was PBMCs. The receptor source for this set is a man aged 40-55 years with rheumatoid arthritis.

The chain combines TRBV9 with TRBJ1-6; possibly TRBD1 for D (6 bases). Deletions cut 0 bases from V and 7 bases from J, with 17 bases between. From germline, CDR1 is SGDLS and CDR2 YYNGEE. The CDR3 runs to 17 residues. CDR3 in amino acids: CASSVEDSQATNSPLHF. Written as DNA, the CDR3 is TGTGCCAGCAGCGTAGAGGACAGCCAAGCGACGAATTCACCCCTCCACTTT. Full variable domain (rest looked up from reference TRBV9 and TRBJ1-6): DSGVTQTPKHLITATGQRVTLRCSPRSGDLSVYWYQQSLDQGLQFLIQYYNGEERAKGNILERFSAQQFPDLHSELNLSSLELGDSALYFCASSVEDSQATNSPLHFGNGTRLTVT.

A word on this clone: One junction end does not reproduce the germline sequence, and a read error may be involved. V gene TRBV6-5 combines with J gene TRBJ1-3; D not resolved. Germline V CDR1 and CDR2: MNHEY, SVGAGI. The CDR3 runs 15 residues. CDR3 DNA sequence: TGTGCCAGCAGACTGGCGCGAGTGGGAGGAAGCACCATATATTTT. The encoded protein is CASRLARVGGSTIYF.

The V call is TRBV29-1, the J call TRBJ2-7, with a tentative D call TRBD2 (6 bases). Germline values: CDR1 SQVTM, CDR2 ANQGSEA. The CDR3 spans 14 residues. V shed 6 bases and J shed 9 bases, with 24 bases lying between them. The chain's CDR3 is CSVVWGDGPTVQYF. DNA for the CDR3: TGCAGCGTCGTATGGGGGGACGGGCCAACCGTGCAGTACTTC.

This sequence joins TRBV6-6 and TRBJ1-1, with D uncertain. From germline, CDR1 is MNHNY and CDR2 SVGAGI (reference sequence). V lost 7 bases to trimming and J lost 2 bases, with 11 bases between them. CDR3 length equals 13 residues. CDR3 bases: TGTGCCAGCACCCAAATTTCTAACACTGAAGCTTTCTTT. Translation: CASTQISNTEAFF.

The chain employs TRBV7-6 and TRBJ1-3; 10 positions match TRBD1. Per germline, CDR1 SGHVS and CDR2 FNYEAQ. This CDR3 is 18 amino acids long. V shed 3 bases, J shed 4 bases, and the junction held 12 bases outside the gene matches. The DNA of the CDR3 is TGTGCCAGCAGCTTTAATCCGGGGACAGGGGAATCCGGAAACACCATATATTTT. Protein sequence: CASSFNPGTGESGNTIYF.

The gene calls are TRBV24-1 and TRBJ2-1; D gene unclear. Germline assignment: CDR1 KGHDR and CDR2 SFDVKD. V was shortened by 4 bases and J by 1 base, with 7 bases between the two germline ends. The CDR3 totals 14 residues. This chain's CDR3 is CATSEGGSYNEQFF. CDR3 bases: TGTGCCACCAGTGAGGGTGGGTCCTACAATGAGCAGTTCTTC.

The chain joins TRBV2 to TRBJ2-7; D is unresolved. Germline values: CDR1 SNHLY, CDR2 FYNNEI. V was shortened by 4 bases and J by 2 bases, with 12 bases between the two germline ends. This CDR3 region has 14 residues. The CDR3 region is CASSVSHRAYEQYF. The CDR3 region has the DNA TGTGCCAGCAGTGTATCTCACCGAGCCTACGAGCAGTACTTC.

The gene calls are TRBV9 and TRBJ2-1; 12 bases match TRBD2. J gave up 9 bases and V 3 bases, and 7 bases lay outside the gene matches. Germline V gives CDR1 SGDLS, CDR2 YYNGEE. The CDR3 extends over 15 amino acids. The DNA for the CDR3 is TGTGCCAGCAGCGGGGAGGGACTAGCGGGTGGTGAGCAGTTCTTC. Protein: CASSGEGLAGGEQFF.

The chain combines TRBV11-3 with TRBJ2-2; a possible D gene is TRBD2 (6 bases). CDR1 is SGHNT, CDR2 YENEEA, per germline. The CDR3 length is 16 residues. The germline V and J ends were trimmed by 1 base and 5 bases, with 14 bases remaining between them. CDR3 DNA sequence: TGTGCCAGCAGCTTAGGGGCCCGGAGGGCAACCGGGGAGCTGTTTTTT. Translating it yields CASSLGARRATGELFF.

The chain has TRBV29-1 and TRBJ1-5; D may be TRBD1 (5 bases). Germline-derived CDR1 and CDR2 are SQVTM and ANQGSEA. The CDR3 has 13 amino acids. V was cut by 5 bases and J by 6 bases, with 14 bases left in between. In DNA form, the CDR3 reads TGCAGCGTTTCCCGGGGGTGGGGTCAGCCCCAGCATTTT. This encodes CSVSRGWGQPQHF.

This chain uses TRBV7-8 with TRBJ1-5; D is possibly TRBD1 (6 bases). V gave up 3 bases and J gave up 0 bases, with 21 bases separating them. Germline V CDR1 and CDR2: SGHVS, FQNEAQ. There are 19 residues in the CDR3. CDR3 loop: CASSLLGRGIDYSNQPQHF. For the CDR3, the DNA is TGTGCCAGCAGCTTGTTAGGCAGGGGAATAGATTATAGCAATCAGCCCCAGCATTTT.

The chain has TRBV6-6 and TRBJ2-5; either TRBD1 or TRBD2 may fit D (5 bases each). Germline lookup yields CDR1 MNHNY and CDR2 SVGAGI (reference sequence). Between the trimmed V and J ends, which lost 2 bases and 5 bases, there was a span of 15 bases. This CDR3 has 15 amino acids. The CDR3, as DNA: TGTGCCAGCAGTTACGCGTCCCGGGGCGGCGAGACCCAGTACTTC. Its protein is CASSYASRGGETQYF.

The chain joins TRBV18 to TRBJ2-3; D gene unclear. The length of the CDR3 is 13 residues. The germline V and J ends were trimmed by 6 bases and 5 bases, with 12 bases remaining between them. In germline, CDR1 is KGHSH, CDR2 LQKENI. The CDR3 is CASSQDRRDTQYF. The CDR3 DNA follows: TGTGCCAGCTCGCAGGACCGCCGAGATACGCAGTATTTT.

This chain uses TRBV28 with TRBJ1-4; 8 bases are shared with TRBD1. CDR1 is MDHEN and CDR2 is SYDVKM in the germline V gene. This CDR3 is 16 amino acids long. Trimming took 3 bases from V and 4 from J; bases not matched to a gene: 7. The CDR3 DNA follows: TGTGCCAGCAGTTTGCTTGACAGGGGTCTTAATGAAAAACTGTTTTTT. Residues: CASSLLDRGLNEKLFF.

The chain has TRBV10-3 and TRBJ2-1; TRBD2 matches at 12 bases. The CDR3 consists of 14 residues. V was pared by 6 bases and J by 5 bases, with 2 bases of the junction left unmatched. CDR1 is ENHRY and CDR2 is SYGVKD in the germline V gene. CDR3 nucleotide sequence: TGTGCCATCAGCCGACTAGCGGGGGACAATGAGCAGTTCTTC. Its translation: CAISRLAGDNEQFF.

The V and J genes are TRBV12-3 or TRBV12-4 and TRBJ1-6; D remains ambiguous. This CDR3 contains 13 residues. V was trimmed by 4 bases and J by 7 bases, leaving 8 bases between them. Here the CDR3 reads CASSSQQNSPLHF. The CDR3 DNA sequence: TGTGCCAGCAGTTCACAGCAGAATTCACCCCTCCACTTT.

The chain links TRBV18 to TRBJ2-1, with TRBD2 matching over 12 bases. V dropped 4 bases and J dropped 8; count of bases not matched to a gene: 6. CDR3 length: 15 amino acids. Germline assignment: CDR1 KGHSH and CDR2 LQKENI. The CDR3 spells CASSLTSGRIDEQFF. CDR3 nucleotide sequence: TGTGCCAGCTCACTTACTAGCGGGAGGATCGATGAGCAGTTCTTC.

The CDR3 coding sequence is TGTGCCTGGAGTGTAATAGCCGACGCCGGGGAGCTGTTTTTT. Translating gives CAWSVIADAGELFF. The V gene is TRBV30, the J gene TRBJ2-2, with D hard to call. The V end lost 0 bases, the J end lost 6 bases, and 11 bases lay between the germline ends. Germline values: CDR1 GTSNPN, CDR2 SVGIG (reference sequence). The CDR3 is made up of 14 amino acids.

The genes are TRBV4-3 and TRBJ2-2; 11 bases are shared with TRBD2. Germline loops: CDR1 LGHNA, CDR2 YSLEER. The CDR3 has 18 amino acids. The V segment lost 0 bases and the J segment 4 bases; nucleotides outside the gene matches: 7. The CDR3 DNA follows: TGCGCCAGCAGCCAAGAACTAGCGGGAGTAGGGATCACCGGGGAGCTGTTTTTT. This encodes CASSQELAGVGITGELFF.

Only one count was recorded for this clone. The chain carries TRBV29-1 and TRBJ2-3; unclear D gene. Trimming took off 2 bases at V and 2 bases at J, with 11 bases between the two ends. CDR1 is SQVTM, CDR2 ANQGSEA, per germline. This CDR3 region has 14 residues. The CDR3 loop reads CSVELGQHTDTQYF. CDR3 DNA: TGCAGCGTTGAATTAGGGCAGCACACAGATACGCAGTATTTT.

The rearrangement uses TRBV2 and TRBJ2-2; the D gene is possibly TRBD1 (5 bases). This CDR3 has 14 residues. V was trimmed by 7 bases and J by 2 bases, leaving 11 bases between them. Germline V gene data show CDR1 as SNHLY and CDR2 as FYNNEI. In nucleotides, the CDR3 is TGTGCCAGCACCCCAGACAGTAACACCGGGGAGCTGTTTTTT. Translated: CASTPDSNTGELFF.

This clone appeared once. Other DNA sequences in this sample translate to the same CDR3. The chain couples TRBV18 to TRBJ1-5; 8 bases are shared with TRBD1. The CDR3 is 15 amino acids. Germline V gene sequence: CDR1 KGHSH, CDR2 LQKENI. Trimming took 2 bases from V and 5 from J; bases not matched to a gene: 5. The CDR3 bases are TGTGCCAGCTCACCAAGGACAGGGATAGATCAGCCCCAGCATTTT. Its protein is CASSPRTGIDQPQHF.

In its sample, this clone was seen once. The V gene is TRBV25-1, the J gene TRBJ2-3; TRBD2 aligns across 8 bases. With V trimmed by 4 bases and J by 4 bases, 13 bases remained unmatched. The germline V gene encodes CDR1 MGHDK and CDR2 SYGVNS. The length of the CDR3 is 17 residues. As DNA, the CDR3 is TGTGCCAGCAGTGCCCTAGGAAGCGGGAGTCTTGCAGATACGCAGTATTTT. Translating gives CASSALGSGSLADTQYF.

The DNA of the CDR3 is TGTGCCAGCAGTTCCCGGGACAGCGGGAGGGGGACCGGGGAGCTGTTTTTT. Protein: CASSSRDSGRGTGELFF. V usage is TRBV6-4 and J usage is TRBJ2-2; the match to TRBD2 covers 10 bases. Germline V gene sequence: CDR1 MRHNA, CDR2 SNTAGT. The CDR3 runs to 17 residues. Trimming removed 5 bases from V and 5 bases from J; junction bases left unmatched: 11.

The gene calls are TRBV7-8 and TRBJ1-3, with 9 positions matching TRBD1. Germline V gene sequence: CDR1 SGHVS, CDR2 FQNEAQ. This CDR3 has 16 residues. Trimming took 5 bases from V and 1 from J; bases not matched to a gene: 6. The CDR3 is CASSDPGQGSGNTIYF. CDR3 sequence (DNA): TGTGCCAGCAGCGATCCGGGACAGGGATCTGGAAACACCATATATTTT.

This clone was observed a single time. The chain has TRBV11-2 and TRBJ2-6; no clear D. Looked up from germline, CDR1 is SGHAT and CDR2 is FQNNGV. The germline V and J ends were trimmed by 0 bases and 0 bases, with 9 bases remaining between them. The CDR3 runs 17 residues. The CDR3 sequence: CASSLELRNSGANVLTF. DNA for the CDR3: TGTGCCAGCAGCTTAGAGCTACGGAACTCTGGGGCCAACGTCCTGACTTTC.

The chain is built from TRBV6-5 and TRBJ2-7, with D tentatively TRBD1 (5 bases). Trimming took off 2 bases at V and 0 bases at J, with 11 bases between the two ends. The CDR3 consists of 15 residues. CDR1 and CDR2 from the germline V gene are MNHEY and SVGAGI. Here the CDR3 reads CASSYRGQGSYEQYF. In nucleotides, the CDR3 is TGTGCCAGCAGTTACAGGGGTCAGGGCTCCTACGAGCAGTACTTC.